The 24 T cell receptor beta chains below were found in one sample sequenced in a study of shared clonotypes between healthy human individuals. Libraries were prepared by immunoSEQ multiplex PCR; TCRdb keeps only in-frame clonotypes and omits some of them. The top ten hold about 11% of the sample, which has about 460,000 clones, 60% to 80% seen once. Sequenced material: PBMCs. The origin of the receptors is a middle-aged woman in good health. Some clones in this sample may be carry-over from other donors' samples.

This clone turned up a few times. V and J are TRBV2 and TRBJ1-5; tentatively, D is TRBD1 (5 bases). The CDR3 spans 15 residues. Germline CDR1 SNHLY, CDR2 FYNNEI. The ends were cut back, 5 bases at V and 4 bases at J, with 15 bases in the middle. CDR3 residues: CASSRRDGGNQPQHF. The CDR3 DNA reads TGTGCCAGCAGTCGACGGGACGGAGGGAATCAGCCCCAGCATTTT.

The chain uses TRBV30 and TRBJ1-1, with 7 bases that match TRBD1. CDR3 length equals 14 residues. The germline V gene encodes CDR1 GTSNPN and CDR2 SVGIG (reference sequence). V trimming: 1 base; J trimming: 6 bases; junction bases outside the gene matches: 8. In DNA form, the CDR3 reads TGTGCCTGGAGTGCCGACAGGGAAAAGGCTGAAGCTTTCTTT. Translation: CAWSADREKAEAFF.

This clone has more than one count but fewer than ten. This sequence joins TRBV2 and TRBJ2-2; TRBD1 matches at 10 bases. This CDR3 has 15 amino acids. The V and J ends lost 7 bases and 3 bases, in that order; junction bases with no gene match: 5. In germline, CDR1 is SNHLY, CDR2 FYNNEI. CDR3 sequence reads: CASTWTGGYTGELFF. For the CDR3, the DNA is TGTGCCAGCACCTGGACAGGGGGGTACACCGGGGAGCTGTTTTTT.

Comment on this clone: This probably arose from a read error, given a far larger clone one base away. Other DNA sequences in the sample encode the same CDR3. The V call is TRBV30, the J call TRBJ1-1; D ambiguous. The CDR3 runs to 12 residues. Germline V lookup: CDR1 GTSNPN, CDR2 SVGIG (reference sequence). V lost 4 bases to trimming and J lost 4 bases, with 10 bases between them. Here the CDR3 reads CAWKRGSTEAFF. The CDR3 DNA is TGTGCCTGGAAGCGAGGGTCCACTGAAGCTTTCTTT. Using reference TRBV30 and TRBJ1-1 for the parts outside the CDR3, the full variable domain is SQTIHQWPATLVQPVGSPLSLECTVEGTSNPNLYWYRQAAGRGLQLLFYSVGIGQISSEVPQNLSASRPQDRQFILSSKKLLLSDSGFYLCAWKRGSTEAFFGQGTRLTVV.

CDR3 residues: CASSLVPGSYGYTF. The CDR3 DNA reads as TGCGCCAGCAGCTTGGTACCAGGGTCCTATGGCTACACCTTC. The chain recombines TRBV5-1 with TRBJ1-2, with D maybe TRBD1 (5 bases). This CDR3 has 14 residues. The germline CDR1 and CDR2 sequences are SGHRS and YFSETQ. Trimming took 0 bases from V and 4 from J, leaving 10 bases between them.

This clone has ten or more counts. The V call is TRBV6-5, the J call TRBJ2-1; TRBD2 matches 8 bases. There are 14 residues in the CDR3. Germline V gene data show CDR1 as MNHEY and CDR2 as SVGAGI. Trimming cost V 4 bases and J 7 bases; bases outside gene matches: 6. This CDR3 reads CASSSSPGGNEQFF. CDR3 nucleotide sequence: TGTGCCAGCAGTTCGTCTCCGGGGGGGAATGAGCAGTTCTTC.

This clone was picked up many times. The V gene is TRBV28, the J gene TRBJ2-1; perhaps TRBD1 as D (6 bases). The CDR3 is 12 amino acids. Per the germline V gene, CDR1 is MDHEN and CDR2 is SYDVKM. Trimming took 5 bases from V and 7 from J, leaving 9 bases between them. The DNA for the CDR3 is TGTGCCAGCAGTGACAGGAGGAATGAGCAGTTCTTC. Translation gives CASSDRRNEQFF. Full variable domain (outside the CDR3, taken from reference TRBV28 and TRBJ2-1): DVKVTQSSRYLVKRTGEKVFLECVQDMDHENMFWYRQDPGLGLRLIYFSYDVKMKEKGDIPEGYSVSREKKERFSLILESASTNQTSMYLCASSDRRNEQFFGPGTRLTVL.

The V and J genes are TRBV19 and TRBJ2-1; 8 bases fit TRBD1. The CDR3 covers 16 residues. Trimming cost V 3 bases and J 14 bases; bases outside gene matches: 18. In germline, CDR1 is LNHDA, CDR2 SQIVND (reference sequence). CDR3 coding DNA: TGTGCCAGTAGTATGGCCGGGACAGGTTACAACGGAAAGGAGTTCTTC. Protein product: CASSMAGTGYNGKEFF.

The V call is TRBV6-6, the J call TRBJ1-4; D call uncertain. The V gene's germline CDR1 is MNHNY and CDR2 SVGAGI (reference sequence). Between the trimmed V and J ends, which lost 8 bases and 3 bases, there was a span of 13 bases. The CDR3 has 14 residues. As DNA, the CDR3 is TGTGCCAGCCTGTGGGGAGGCCCTAATGAAAAACTGTTTTTT. It specifies CASLWGGPNEKLFF.

The rearrangement uses TRBV4-3 and TRBJ2-2; 14 nucleotides agree with TRBD2. With 5 bases clipped from V and 6 bases from J, the junction kept 2 bases outside the gene matches. There are 15 residues in the CDR3. The germline gives CDR1 LGHNA, CDR2 YSLEER. CDR3 bases: TGCGCCAGCAGCGCGACTAGCGGGAGGGCCGGGGAGCTGTTTTTT. Residues: CASSATSGRAGELFF.

The chain uses TRBV27 and TRBJ2-5, with no clear D. The DNA end is more similar to TRBJ2-7, so the J call may be wrong. This CDR3 comprises 16 residues. The germline V gene has CDR1 MNHEY and CDR2 SMNVEV (reference sequence). The CDR3 DNA follows: TGTGCCAGCAGTTTACCGCCCTTCAGGAGTTCCTACGAGCAGTACTTC. Protein: CASSLPPFRSSYEQYF.

This rearrangement joins TRBV28 to TRBJ1-2, with D possibly matching TRBD1 (6 bases). CDR3 size: 14 residues. Trimming took 3 bases from V and 5 from J, leaving 13 bases between them. Per germline, CDR1 MDHEN and CDR2 SYDVKM. CDR3 in DNA: TGTGCCAGCAGTTTGGGGGGGGCCAGGTATGGCTACACCTTC. It is translated as CASSLGGARYGYTF.

The chain has TRBV28 and TRBJ2-3; TRBD2 matches at 13 bases. Germline values: CDR1 MDHEN, CDR2 SYDVKM. The V segment lost 5 bases and the J segment 4 bases; nucleotides outside the gene matches: 21. This CDR3 region has 21 residues. CDR3 region: CASSPRRGIRGLAGVADTQYF. In DNA, the CDR3 is TGTGCCAGCAGTCCTCGTAGGGGTATTCGAGGACTAGCGGGAGTCGCAGATACGCAGTATTTT. Variable domain in full (rest from reference TRBV28 and TRBJ2-3): DVKVTQSSRYLVKRTGEKVFLECVQDMDHENMFWYRQDPGLGLRLIYFSYDVKMKEKGDIPEGYSVSREKKERFSLILESASTNQTSMYLCASSPRRGIRGLAGVADTQYFGPGTRLTVL.

About this clone: A read error is likely here: a far larger clone is one base away. The chain combines TRBV28 with TRBJ2-5, with D hard to call. Matching the DNA end better, TRBJ2-7 makes the J call doubtful. Germline loops: CDR1 MDHEN, CDR2 SYDVKM. The CDR3 runs 16 residues. CDR3 residues: CASSHPPSHLNYEQYF. DNA of the CDR3: TGTGCCAGCAGCCACCCCCCGTCCCACCTTAACTACGAGCAGTACTTC.

In regard to this clone: One junction end does not reproduce the germline sequence, and a read error may be involved. The chain is built from TRBV28 and TRBJ2-7; 7 positions agree with TRBD1. The germline V gene encodes CDR1 MDHEN and CDR2 SYDVKM. There are 13 residues in the CDR3. The CDR3 DNA reads TGTGCCAGTTCACAGGGGACCCCCTACGGGCAGTACTTC. This codes for CASSQGTPYGQYF.

This clone was observed a handful of times. The chain is built from TRBV14 and TRBJ1-1; tentative D call: TRBD1 (5 bases). Trimming took off 2 bases at V and 1 base at J, with 5 bases between the two ends. Germline assignment: CDR1 SGHDN and CDR2 FVKESK. The length of the CDR3 is 13 residues. Here the CDR3 reads CASSQQGNTEAFF. The CDR3 coding sequence is TGTGCCAGCAGCCAACAGGGGAACACTGAAGCTTTCTTT.

The J gene is TRBJ2-1, the V gene TRBV14, with 12 positions matching TRBD2. This CDR3 has 15 residues. The trim removed 4 bases at V and 7 bases at J, leaving 5 bases unmatched. Germline CDR1 and CDR2: SGHDN and FVKESK. The CDR3: CASSPGTSGWNEQFF. The CDR3 coding sequence is TGTGCCAGCAGCCCCGGGACTAGCGGGTGGAATGAGCAGTTCTTC.

V usage is TRBV27 and J usage is TRBJ2-3, with no clear D. With 5 bases removed from V and 1 base from J, the gap between germline ends came to 13 bases. The CDR3 length is 15 residues. The germline V gene has CDR1 MNHEY and CDR2 SMNVEV (reference sequence). The CDR3 DNA follows: TGTGCCAGCAGTCTATACACGGTGGGCACAGATACGCAGTATTTT. Translated, it gives CASSLYTVGTDTQYF.

The V gene is TRBV18, the J gene TRBJ2-7, with D possibly being TRBD1 (8 bases). The CDR3 is made up of 16 amino acids. Germline CDR1 KGHSH, CDR2 LQKENI. Trimming stripped 6 bases from V and 2 bases from J, with 20 bases between. The CDR3 DNA sequence: TGTGCCAGCTCGACTACAGGGGGGGAGACTACCTACGAGCAGTACTTC. Translation: CASSTTGGETTYEQYF.

The rearrangement links TRBV27 to TRBJ1-2; 8 bases are shared with TRBD1. The ends lost 4 bases at V and 9 bases at J; junction bases unmatched: 13. The CDR3 contains 15 residues. Germline lookup yields CDR1 MNHEY and CDR2 SMNVEV (reference sequence). CDR3 nucleotide sequence: TGTGCCAGCAGTTCAGTCAGGGGGCCGGCAATTAGCTACACCTTC. As protein: CASSSVRGPAISYTF.

The genes are TRBV5-1 and TRBJ2-2; unclear D gene. The CDR3 totals 15 residues. V was trimmed by 0 bases and J by 3 bases, leaving 9 bases between them. Germline V gene lookup returns CDR1 SGHRS and CDR2 YFSETQ. The DNA of the CDR3 is TGCGCCAGCAGCTTGGCAGCGCCGCACACCGGGGAGCTGTTTTTT. It yields the protein CASSLAAPHTGELFF.

This chain links TRBV6-8 with TRBJ1-1; tentative D call: TRBD1 (6 bases). Per the germline V gene, CDR1 is MNHGY and CDR2 is SAAAGT. The CDR3 is 11 residues long. Trimming removed 7 bases from V and 4 bases from J, with 7 bases in between. CDR3 sequence reads: CASTQGTEAFF. The CDR3 DNA reads TGTGCCAGCACACAGGGCACTGAAGCTTTCTTT.

The chain carries TRBV28 and TRBJ2-1; 10 bases match TRBD2. Germline V gene lookup returns CDR1 MDHEN and CDR2 SYDVKM. This CDR3 contains 16 residues. V shed 5 bases, J shed 3 bases, and the junction held 7 bases outside the gene matches. The DNA for the CDR3 is TGTGCCAGCAGTACACCCCCTAGCGGGAGCTACAATGAGCAGTTCTTC. Residues: CASSTPPSGSYNEQFF.

V gene TRBV28 combines with J gene TRBJ1-1; TRBD1 might be the D (5 bases). Germline loops: CDR1 MDHEN, CDR2 SYDVKM. Trimming took off 6 bases at V and 6 bases at J, with 14 bases between the two ends. This CDR3 spans 13 amino acids. Written as DNA, the CDR3 is TGTGCCAGCAGGGTACTCAGGGCTTCTGAAGCTTTCTTT. This codes for CASRVLRASEAFF.